This TCR beta chain was retrieved from a study of T cell responses to AZD1222 COVID-19 vaccine. Study conclusions and caveats: Spike-specific TCR breadth and depth grew following two AZD1222 doses. Targets within unmutated variant regions were reportedly found for nearly half of spike-specific TCRs. Mapped onto spike, vaccine-associated CD4 TCRs spanned it and were dominant at 160-218 and 743-854.

The CDR3 loop spans 16 amino acids. Unmatched junction bases numbered 3, after V lost 2 bases and J lost 1 base. Germline lookup yields CDR1 LGHNA and CDR2 YNFKEQ. Profiled with immunoSEQ multiplex PCR; TCRdb holds only in-frame clones, not every one. The sample has about 120,000 clones; roughly nine tenths are singletons. Concerning this clone itself: The antigen is unknown.

V and J are TRBV4-2 and TRBJ1-1, with 11 bases matching TRBD1. The material was peripheral blood, obtained on day 0 of AZD1222 vaccination. The receptor was derived from an adult in good health. CDR3 bases: TGTGCCAGCAGCCAAAGGACAGGGGGCGGGAACACTGAAGCTTTCTTT. This codes for CASSQRTGGGNTEAFF.